This T cell receptor beta chain comes out of a study of T cell repertoires in cytomegalovirus infection. Study-wide background: CMV infection together with matching HLA type was indicated by public TCR beta signatures.

Worth noting for this clonotype: As yet, its antigen is unknown.

One entry per CDR3 protein results from TCRdb running MiXCR on the reads. The data hold approximately 1,000,000 distinct CDR3 sequences, with around 29% observed a single time. Study observations and caveats: Cumulative frequency of public TCR beta families picked out carriers of CMV plus the relevant HLA.

Sample: cultured CD8+ T cells from PBMCs, taken from culture after CMV antigen stimulation. The sequence derives from a human donor in good health (CMV status not recorded). Some clones in this sample may be carry-over from other donors' samples.

This CDR3 reads CASSPLGDDYGYTF. DNA for the CDR3: TGTGCCAGCAGCCCGCTCGGGGACGACTATGGCTACACCTTC. The genes are TRBV4-2 and TRBJ1-2; D is perhaps TRBD1 (5 bases). The CDR3 loop spans 14 amino acids. V shed 4 bases and J shed 3 bases, with 12 bases lying between them. Germline assignment: CDR1 LGHNA and CDR2 YNFKEQ.